This T cell receptor (beta chain) was documented in a study of identical twins. TCRdb itself ran the 5' RACE reads through MiXCR, one entry per CDR3 protein. The sample includes 1.5 million to 2 million distinct CDR3 sequences, about 32% of them seen just once. Every donor was a healthy Caucasian. Sequences were obtained from cord blood. The sequence was obtained from a newborn girl in good health.

The CDR3 nucleotides read TGTGCCAGCAGTATCCTCCCATTCACGCAGGAAAAACTGTTTTTT. It specifies CASSILPFTQEKLFF. The V gene is TRBV2, the J gene TRBJ1-4, with D hard to call. The ends were cut back, 5 bases at V and 8 bases at J, with 18 bases in the middle. This CDR3 has 15 amino acids. Germline values: CDR1 SNHLY, CDR2 FYNNEI.